This TCR beta chain was obtained from a study of blood T cell repertoires in COVID-19. Sequencing used immunoSEQ multiplex PCR; TCRdb keeps in-frame clones, though not all of them. Found here are 290,000 or so clones, approximately 86% of them singletons; the top ten hold 1.3%. CDR1 and CDR2 from the germline V gene are SGHNT and YENEEA. The V and J ends lost 5 bases and 5 bases, in that order; junction bases with no gene match: 9. The CDR3 sequence is 16 residues long. In its sample, this clone was seen a few times. The rearrangement uses TRBV11-3 and TRBJ2-7, with 13 bases fitting TRBD2. The sequencing input was peripheral blood. The sequence derives from a man between 65 and 85 years old with acute or convalescent COVID-19. The CDR3 is CASSARLAGGSDEQYF. CDR3 coding DNA: TGTGCCAGCAGCGCCAGACTAGCGGGGGGTAGTGACGAGCAGTACTTC.